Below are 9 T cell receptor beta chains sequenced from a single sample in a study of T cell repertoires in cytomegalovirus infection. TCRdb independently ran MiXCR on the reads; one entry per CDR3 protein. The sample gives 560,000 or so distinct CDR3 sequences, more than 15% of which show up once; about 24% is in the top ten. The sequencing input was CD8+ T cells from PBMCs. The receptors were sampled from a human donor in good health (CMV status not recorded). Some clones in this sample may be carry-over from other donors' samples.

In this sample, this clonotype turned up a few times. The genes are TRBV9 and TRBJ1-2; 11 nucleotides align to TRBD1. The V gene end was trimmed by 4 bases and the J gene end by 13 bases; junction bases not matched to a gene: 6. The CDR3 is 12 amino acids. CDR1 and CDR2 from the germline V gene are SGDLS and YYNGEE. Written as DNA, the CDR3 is TGTGCCAGCAGCTTCCGGACAGGGGGCCTCACCTTC. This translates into CASSFRTGGLTF.

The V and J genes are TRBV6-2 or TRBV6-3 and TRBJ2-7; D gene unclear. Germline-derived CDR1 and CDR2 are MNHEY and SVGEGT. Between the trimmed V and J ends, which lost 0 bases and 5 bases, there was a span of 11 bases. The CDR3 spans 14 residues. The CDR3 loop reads CASSYSRAFNEQYF. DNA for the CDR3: TGTGCCAGCAGTTACTCCCGGGCATTCAACGAGCAGTACTTC.

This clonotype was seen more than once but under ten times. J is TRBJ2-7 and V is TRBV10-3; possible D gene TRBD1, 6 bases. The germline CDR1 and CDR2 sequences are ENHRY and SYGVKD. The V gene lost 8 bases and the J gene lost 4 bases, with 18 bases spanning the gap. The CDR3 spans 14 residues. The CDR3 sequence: CAIGWDEGVYEQYF. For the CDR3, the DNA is TGTGCCATCGGTTGGGATGAGGGGGTGTACGAGCAGTACTTC.

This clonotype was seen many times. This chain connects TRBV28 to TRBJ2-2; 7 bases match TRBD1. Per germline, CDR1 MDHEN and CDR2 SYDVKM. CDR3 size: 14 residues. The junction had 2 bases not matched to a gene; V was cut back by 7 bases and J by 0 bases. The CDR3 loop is CASTGTANTGELFF. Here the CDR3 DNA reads TGTGCCAGCACCGGGACAGCGAACACCGGGGAGCTGTTTTTT.

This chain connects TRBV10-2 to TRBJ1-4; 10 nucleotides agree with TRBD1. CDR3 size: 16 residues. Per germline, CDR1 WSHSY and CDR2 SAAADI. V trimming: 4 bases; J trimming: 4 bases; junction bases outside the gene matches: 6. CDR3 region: CASSASRTGGNEKLFF. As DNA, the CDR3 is TGCGCCAGCAGTGCATCAAGGACAGGGGGTAATGAAAAACTGTTTTTT.

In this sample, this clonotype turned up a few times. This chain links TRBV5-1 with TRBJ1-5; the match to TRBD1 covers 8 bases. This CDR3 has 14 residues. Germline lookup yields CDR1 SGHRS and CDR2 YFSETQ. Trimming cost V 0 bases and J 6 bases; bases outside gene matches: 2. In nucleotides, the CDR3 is TGCGCCAGCAGCTTGGGGACAGGGACTCAGCCCCAGCATTTT. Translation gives CASSLGTGTQPQHF.

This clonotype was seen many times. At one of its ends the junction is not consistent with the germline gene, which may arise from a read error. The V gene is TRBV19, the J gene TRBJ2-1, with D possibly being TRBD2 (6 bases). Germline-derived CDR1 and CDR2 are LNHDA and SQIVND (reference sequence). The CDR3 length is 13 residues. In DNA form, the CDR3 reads TGTGCCAGCAGTATTGGGGGGTACAATGAGCAGTTCTTC. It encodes CASSIGGYNEQFF.

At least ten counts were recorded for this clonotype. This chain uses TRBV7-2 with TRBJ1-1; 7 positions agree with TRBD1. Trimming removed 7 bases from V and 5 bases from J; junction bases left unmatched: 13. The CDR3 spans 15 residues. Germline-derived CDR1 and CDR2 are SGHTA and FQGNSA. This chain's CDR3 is CASTNPAQGVTEAFF. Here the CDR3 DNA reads TGTGCCAGCACCAACCCGGCCCAGGGGGTTACTGAAGCTTTCTTT.

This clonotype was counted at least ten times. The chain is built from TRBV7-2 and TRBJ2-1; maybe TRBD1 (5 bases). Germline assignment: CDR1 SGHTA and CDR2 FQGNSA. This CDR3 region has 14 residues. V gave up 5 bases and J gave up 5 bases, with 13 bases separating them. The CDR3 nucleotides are TGTGCCAGCAGCAGGACAATAGGGAACAATGAGCAGTTCTTC. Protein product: CASSRTIGNNEQFF.